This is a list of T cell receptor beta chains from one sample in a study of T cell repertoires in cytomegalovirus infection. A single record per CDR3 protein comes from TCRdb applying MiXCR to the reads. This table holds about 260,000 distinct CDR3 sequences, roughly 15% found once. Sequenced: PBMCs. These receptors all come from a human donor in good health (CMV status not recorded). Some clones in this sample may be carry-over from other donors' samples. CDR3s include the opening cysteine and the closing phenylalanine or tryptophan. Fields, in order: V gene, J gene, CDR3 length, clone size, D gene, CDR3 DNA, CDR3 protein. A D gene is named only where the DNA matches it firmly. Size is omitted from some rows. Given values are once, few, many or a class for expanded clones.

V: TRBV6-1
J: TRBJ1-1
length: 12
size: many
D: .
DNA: TGTGCCAGCATGAGGCTGAATACTGAAGCTTTCTTT
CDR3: CASMRLNTEAFF

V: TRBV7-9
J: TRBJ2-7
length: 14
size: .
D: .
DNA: TGTGCCAGCAGCTTATGGCAGGCCCCCCCCGAGCAGTACTTC
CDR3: CASSLWQAPPEQYF

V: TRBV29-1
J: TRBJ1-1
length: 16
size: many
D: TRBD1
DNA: TGCAGCGCGAAGAGGGGGGGACAGGGACCGAACACTGAAGCTTTCTTT
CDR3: CSAKRGGQGPNTEAFF

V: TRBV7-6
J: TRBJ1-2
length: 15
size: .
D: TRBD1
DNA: TGTGCCAGCAGCTTAGATGGAGGGGGCTACTATGGCTACACCTTC
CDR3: CASSLDGGGYYGYTF

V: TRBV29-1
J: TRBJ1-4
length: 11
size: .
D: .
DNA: TGCAGCGTGGACAGTGGTGAAAAACTGTTTTTT
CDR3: CSVDSGEKLFF

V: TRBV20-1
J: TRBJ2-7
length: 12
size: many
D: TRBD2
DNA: TGCAGTGCTCAGCGGGAGGGAAGCGAGCAGTACTTC
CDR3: CSAQREGSEQYF

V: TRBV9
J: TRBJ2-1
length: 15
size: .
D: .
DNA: TGTGCCAGCAGCGCATTGGACAGTCCCTACAATGAGCAGTTCTTC
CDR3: CASSALDSPYNEQFF

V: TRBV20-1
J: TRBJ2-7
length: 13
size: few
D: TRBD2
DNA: TGCAGTGCTATGACTAGCGACTCCTACGAGCAGTACTTC
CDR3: CSAMTSDSYEQYF

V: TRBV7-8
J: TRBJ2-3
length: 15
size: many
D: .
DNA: TGTGCCAGCAGCTTAGTAGGCTCGTTCACAGATACGCAGTATTTT
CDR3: CASSLVGSFTDTQYF

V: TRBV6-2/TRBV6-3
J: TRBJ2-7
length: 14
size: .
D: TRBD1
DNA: TGTGCCAGCAGTTACTCGATACAGGGGGCAAAGCAGTACTTC
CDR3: CASSYSIQGAKQYF

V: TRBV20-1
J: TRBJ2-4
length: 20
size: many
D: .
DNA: TGCAGTTTCCCGAGCTCTTTTGCGGACAGAAAGGTGCTAGCCAAAAACATTCAGTACTTC
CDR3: CSFPSSFADRKVLAKNIQYF

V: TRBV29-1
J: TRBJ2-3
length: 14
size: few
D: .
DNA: TGCAGCGCCTTCGACGGACAGAGCACAGATACGCAGTATTTT
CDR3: CSAFDGQSTDTQYF

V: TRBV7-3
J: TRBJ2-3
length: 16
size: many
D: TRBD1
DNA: TGTGCCAGCAGCCTCCAAGGGGGCGGTAGCACAGATACGCAGTATTTT
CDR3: CASSLQGGGSTDTQYF

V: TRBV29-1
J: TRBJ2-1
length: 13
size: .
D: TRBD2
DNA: TGCAGCGTCCCCCGGGAGGGGTACAATGAGCAGTTCTTC
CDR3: CSVPREGYNEQFF

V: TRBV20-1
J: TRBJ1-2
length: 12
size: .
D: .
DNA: TGCAGTGCTAGAGACACTGGGATTGGCTACACCTTC
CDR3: CSARDTGIGYTF

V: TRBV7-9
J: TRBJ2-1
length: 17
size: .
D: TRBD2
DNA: TGTGCCAGCAGCATCGGACTAGCGGGAGGGTTCGACAATGAGCAGTTCTTC
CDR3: CASSIGLAGGFDNEQFF

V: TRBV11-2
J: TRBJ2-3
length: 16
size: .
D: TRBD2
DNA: TGTGCCAGCAGCACAGCGGGACTAGAAGGCACAGATACGCAGTATTTT
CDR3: CASSTAGLEGTDTQYF

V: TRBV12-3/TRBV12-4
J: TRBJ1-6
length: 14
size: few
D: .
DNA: TGTGCCAGCAGTTCCGGACAGAATAATTCACCCCTCCACTTT
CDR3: CASSSGQNNSPLHF

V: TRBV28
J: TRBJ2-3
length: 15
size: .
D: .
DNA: TGTGCCAGCGCCTATTGGAGTTCAAGCACAGATACGCAGTATTTT
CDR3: CASAYWSSSTDTQYF

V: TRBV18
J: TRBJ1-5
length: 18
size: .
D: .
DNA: TGTGCCAGCTCACCCGGCAGGGTGAGAGTATATCGCAATCAGCCCCAGCATTTT
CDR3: CASSPGRVRVYRNQPQHF

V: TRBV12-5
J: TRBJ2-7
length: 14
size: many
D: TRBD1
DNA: TGTGCTAGTGGTGACGGGACAGGGGTTCACGAGCAGTACTTC
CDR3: CASGDGTGVHEQYF

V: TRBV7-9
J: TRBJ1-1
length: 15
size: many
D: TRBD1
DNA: TGTGCCAGCATGCTGACAGGGGGAATGAACACTGAAGCTTTCTTT
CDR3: CASMLTGGMNTEAFF

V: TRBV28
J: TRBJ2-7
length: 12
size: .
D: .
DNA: TGTGCCATCGGGACCGCCAACTACGAGCAGTACTTC
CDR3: CAIGTANYEQYF

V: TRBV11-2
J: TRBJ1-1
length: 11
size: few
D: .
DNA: TGTGCCAGCAGCTTAGGAGGGAAGGCTTTCTTT
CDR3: CASSLGGKAFF

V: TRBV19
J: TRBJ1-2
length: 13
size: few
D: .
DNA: TGTGCCAGTAGTCCTCAGCAAAACTATGGCTACACCTTC
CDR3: CASSPQQNYGYTF

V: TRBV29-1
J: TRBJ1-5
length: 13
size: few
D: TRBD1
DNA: TGCAGCGTCGGGACAGGGCTGACTCAGCCCCAGCATTTT
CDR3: CSVGTGLTQPQHF

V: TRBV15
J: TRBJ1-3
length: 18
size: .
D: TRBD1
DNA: TGTGCCACCAGCAGACTCAGGGAGGGGGCGCCGATAGGAAACACCATATATTTT
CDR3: CATSRLREGAPIGNTIYF

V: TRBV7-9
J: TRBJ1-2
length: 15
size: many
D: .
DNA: TGTGCCAGCAGCTTAGGCGGCAGAAGCATCTATGGCTACACCTTC
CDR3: CASSLGGRSIYGYTF

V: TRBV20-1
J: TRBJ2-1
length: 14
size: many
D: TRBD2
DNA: TGCAGTTCCCCGTCGGGCGGGAGAGCCACTGAGCAGTTCTTC
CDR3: CSSPSGGRATEQFF

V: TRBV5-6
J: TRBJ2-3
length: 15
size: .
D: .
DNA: TGTGCCAGCAGCTCCCCAAGACGGGGCACAGATACGCAGTATTTT
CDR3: CASSSPRRGTDTQYF

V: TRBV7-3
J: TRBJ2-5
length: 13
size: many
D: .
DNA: TGTGCCAGCAGCTTAACAGGGGTAGAGACCCAGTACTTC
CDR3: CASSLTGVETQYF

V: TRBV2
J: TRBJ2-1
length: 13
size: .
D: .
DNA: TGTGCCAGCAGTGATCCTGGAGGCCTTGAGCAGTTCTTC
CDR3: CASSDPGGLEQFF

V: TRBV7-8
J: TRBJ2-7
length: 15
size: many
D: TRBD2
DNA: TGTGCCAGCAGCATCTCCGGGACTAGCATATACGAGCAGTACTTC
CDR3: CASSISGTSIYEQYF

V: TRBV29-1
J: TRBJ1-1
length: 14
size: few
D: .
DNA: TGCAGCGCCCAGAACTCAAGGGGGAACACTGAAGCTTTCTTT
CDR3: CSAQNSRGNTEAFF

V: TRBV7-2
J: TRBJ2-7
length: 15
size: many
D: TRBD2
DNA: TGTGCCAGCAGCTGGACTAGCGGGGGGACCTACGAGCAGTACTTC
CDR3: CASSWTSGGTYEQYF

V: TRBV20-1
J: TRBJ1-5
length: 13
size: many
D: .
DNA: TGCAGTGCAAATGAAAGGGAAAATCAGCCCCAGCATTTT
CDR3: CSANERENQPQHF

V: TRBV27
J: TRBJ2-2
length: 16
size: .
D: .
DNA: TGTGCCAGCAGTTTTCTCCAGGGTGCGAACACCGGGGAGCTGTTTTTT
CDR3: CASSFLQGANTGELFF

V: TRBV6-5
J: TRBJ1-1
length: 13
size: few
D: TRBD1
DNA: TGTGCCAGCAGTAACAGGGGGCTCACTGAAGCTTTCTTT
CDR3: CASSNRGLTEAFF

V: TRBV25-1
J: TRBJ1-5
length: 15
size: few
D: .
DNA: TGTGCCAGCAGTCCGGGACTTTCGGGCAATCAGCCCCAGCATTTT
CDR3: CASSPGLSGNQPQHF

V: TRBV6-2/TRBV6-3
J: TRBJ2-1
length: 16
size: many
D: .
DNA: TGTGCCAGCAGTTACTCGCTCAGGGGGGCCTACAATGAGCAGTTCTTC
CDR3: CASSYSLRGAYNEQFF

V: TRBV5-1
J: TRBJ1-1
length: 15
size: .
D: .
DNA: TGCGCCAGCAGCCCACAGGAAGTATGGAACACTGAAGCTTTCTTT
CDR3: CASSPQEVWNTEAFF

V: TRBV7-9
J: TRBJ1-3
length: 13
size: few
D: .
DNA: TGTGCCAGCAGCGACGGGACATATACCACCATATATTTT
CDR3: CASSDGTYTTIYF

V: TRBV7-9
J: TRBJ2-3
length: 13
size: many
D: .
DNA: TGTGCCAGCAGCCTGGTCCTAGCAGATACGCAGTATTTT
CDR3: CASSLVLADTQYF

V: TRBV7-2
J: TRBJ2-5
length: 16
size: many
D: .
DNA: TGTGCCAGCAGCTTAGCGCGTACGGGGGTGGGGGAGACCCAGTACTTC
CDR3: CASSLARTGVGETQYF

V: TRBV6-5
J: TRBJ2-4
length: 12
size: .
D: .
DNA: TGTGCCAGCAGCACCCGGGAGCACATTCAGTACTTC
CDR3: CASSTREHIQYF